This is a list of T cell receptor beta chains from one sample in a study of shared clonotypes between healthy human individuals. Assay: immunoSEQ multiplex PCR; the TCRdb copy retains only in-frame clones and omits some. The table has about 2.1 million clones, about 93% seen once. The specimen sequenced was naive CD8+ T cells from PBMCs. These receptors all stem from a man younger than 35 in good health. Some clones in this sample may be carry-over from other donors' samples. The CDR3 runs from the conserved cysteine through the conserved F or W.

j_gene: TRBJ1-5
v_gene: TRBV27
CDR3aa: CASMFITGAGSNQPQHF

j_gene: TRBJ1-5
v_gene: TRBV28
CDR3aa: CASSKTGGYSNQPQHF

j_gene: TRBJ2-7
v_gene: TRBV6-1
CDR3aa: CASSFFTSSSYEQYF

j_gene: TRBJ2-5
v_gene: TRBV6-1
CDR3aa: CASWGAETETQYF

j_gene: TRBJ1-5
v_gene: TRBV19
CDR3aa: CASSIDHRSSNQPQHF

j_gene: TRBJ1-2
v_gene: TRBV6-5
CDR3aa: CASSYLPGPGTHGYTF

j_gene: TRBJ2-1
v_gene: TRBV6-1
CDR3aa: CASRPGLAAYNEQFF

j_gene: TRBJ1-4
v_gene: TRBV6-6
CDR3aa: CASSPRGQSRNEKLFF

j_gene: TRBJ2-1
v_gene: TRBV2
CDR3aa: CASSVRGGHAQFF

j_gene: TRBJ2-1
v_gene: TRBV6-1
CDR3aa: CASGDWRGLDEQFF

j_gene: TRBJ2-1
v_gene: TRBV4-1
CDR3aa: CASSQVPGLYNEQFF

j_gene: TRBJ2-1
v_gene: TRBV7-6
CDR3aa: CASSFSASGSYSYNEQFF

j_gene: TRBJ1-2
v_gene: TRBV7-2
CDR3aa: CASSLLTDPSYGYTF

j_gene: TRBJ2-7
v_gene: TRBV5-6
CDR3aa: CASSWTGNYEQYF

j_gene: TRBJ2-2
v_gene: TRBV7-9
CDR3aa: CASSRGIDTGELFF

j_gene: TRBJ2-5
v_gene: TRBV7-9
CDR3aa: CASSLRLAAQETQYF

j_gene: TRBJ1-4
v_gene: TRBV7-9
CDR3aa: CASSTRQTTNEKLFF

j_gene: TRBJ2-1
v_gene: TRBV27
CDR3aa: CASSDRLAGDEQFF

j_gene: TRBJ2-3
v_gene: TRBV11-1
CDR3aa: CASSPTRYRYTDTQYF

j_gene: TRBJ1-2
v_gene: TRBV29-1
CDR3aa: CSVGILGTGYGYTF

j_gene: TRBJ2-5
v_gene: TRBV7-9
CDR3aa: CASSWPGQGPQETQYF

j_gene: TRBJ2-7
v_gene: TRBV19
CDR3aa: CASSPPRSYEQYF

j_gene: TRBJ2-7
v_gene: TRBV6-6
CDR3aa: CASRDWGIYEQYF

j_gene: TRBJ1-4
v_gene: TRBV5-6
CDR3aa: CASSLGPGTGNEKLFF

j_gene: TRBJ2-3
v_gene: TRBV27
CDR3aa: CASSILQGGTDTQYF

j_gene: TRBJ2-3
v_gene: TRBV7-9
CDR3aa: CASRSGSRTDTQYF

j_gene: TRBJ2-7
v_gene: TRBV10-3
CDR3aa: CAISQLAGAKSGAPSYEQYF

j_gene: TRBJ2-7
v_gene: TRBV28
CDR3aa: CASSLGRSYEQYF

j_gene: TRBJ2-1
v_gene: TRBV4-3
CDR3aa: CASSHGVAGSYNEQFF

j_gene: TRBJ2-1
v_gene: TRBV5-1
CDR3aa: CASSTSGRSSYNEQFF

j_gene: TRBJ1-4
v_gene: TRBV4-1
CDR3aa: CASSQIGGGVREKLFF

j_gene: TRBJ1-2
v_gene: TRBV18
CDR3aa: CASSPNSAGMNYGYTF

j_gene: TRBJ2-2
v_gene: TRBV9
CDR3aa: CASSVEGVRNTGELFF

j_gene: TRBJ2-4
v_gene: TRBV5-1
CDR3aa: CASSPTNSQAKNIQYF

j_gene: TRBJ1-4
v_gene: TRBV28
CDR3aa: CASSLRGLYEKLFF

j_gene: TRBJ1-1
v_gene: TRBV7-9
CDR3aa: CASSRGAEAFF

j_gene: TRBJ1-3
v_gene: TRBV28
CDR3aa: CATRRAHSGNTIYF